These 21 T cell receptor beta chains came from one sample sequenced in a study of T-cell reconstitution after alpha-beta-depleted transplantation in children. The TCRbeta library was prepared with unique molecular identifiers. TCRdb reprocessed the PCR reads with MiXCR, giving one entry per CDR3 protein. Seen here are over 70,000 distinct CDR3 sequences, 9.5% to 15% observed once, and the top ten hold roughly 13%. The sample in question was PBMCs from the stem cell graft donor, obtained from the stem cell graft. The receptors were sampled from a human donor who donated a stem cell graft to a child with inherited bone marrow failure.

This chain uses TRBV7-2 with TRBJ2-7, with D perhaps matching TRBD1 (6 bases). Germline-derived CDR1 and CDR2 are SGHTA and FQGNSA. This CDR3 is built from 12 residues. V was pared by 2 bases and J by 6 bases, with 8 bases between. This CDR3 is CASSLSGVEQYF. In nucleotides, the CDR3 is TGTGCCAGCAGCTTATCAGGGGTCGAGCAGTACTTC.

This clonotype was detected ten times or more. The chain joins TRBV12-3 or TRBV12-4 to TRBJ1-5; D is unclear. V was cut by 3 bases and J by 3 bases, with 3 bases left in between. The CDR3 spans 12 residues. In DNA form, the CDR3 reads TGTGCCAGCAGTTTCGCCAATCAGCCCCAGCATTTT. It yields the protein CASSFANQPQHF.

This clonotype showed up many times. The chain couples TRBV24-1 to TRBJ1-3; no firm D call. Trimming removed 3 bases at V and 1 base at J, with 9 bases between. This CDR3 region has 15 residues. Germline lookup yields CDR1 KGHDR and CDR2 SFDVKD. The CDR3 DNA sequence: TGTGCCACCAGTGATCCTCGGGATTCTGGAAACACCATATATTTT. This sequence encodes CATSDPRDSGNTIYF.

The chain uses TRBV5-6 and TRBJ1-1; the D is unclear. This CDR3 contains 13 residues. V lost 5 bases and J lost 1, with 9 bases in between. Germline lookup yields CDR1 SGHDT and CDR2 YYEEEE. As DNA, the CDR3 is TGTGCCAGCAGTTACCATGGGAACACTGAAGCTTTCTTT. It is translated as CASSYHGNTEAFF.

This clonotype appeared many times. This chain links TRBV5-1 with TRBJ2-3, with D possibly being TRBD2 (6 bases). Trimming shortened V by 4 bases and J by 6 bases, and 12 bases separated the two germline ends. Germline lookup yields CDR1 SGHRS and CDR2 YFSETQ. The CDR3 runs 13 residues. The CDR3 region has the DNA TGCGCCAGCAGCCCCGGGAGTTCGGATACGCAGTATTTT. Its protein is CASSPGSSDTQYF.

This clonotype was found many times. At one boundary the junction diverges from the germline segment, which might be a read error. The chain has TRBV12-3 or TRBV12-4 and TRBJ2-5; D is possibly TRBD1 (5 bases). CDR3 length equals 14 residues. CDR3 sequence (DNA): TGTGCCAGCAGTCCTCCAGGGTACCAGGAGACCCAGTACTTC. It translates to CASSPPGYQETQYF.

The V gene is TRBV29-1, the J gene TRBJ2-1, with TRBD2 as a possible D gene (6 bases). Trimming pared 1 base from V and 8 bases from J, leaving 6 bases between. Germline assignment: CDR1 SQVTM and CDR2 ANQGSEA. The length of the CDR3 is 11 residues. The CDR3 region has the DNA TGCAGCGTTGAAGGCGGGGATGAGCAGTTCTTC. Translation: CSVEGGDEQFF.

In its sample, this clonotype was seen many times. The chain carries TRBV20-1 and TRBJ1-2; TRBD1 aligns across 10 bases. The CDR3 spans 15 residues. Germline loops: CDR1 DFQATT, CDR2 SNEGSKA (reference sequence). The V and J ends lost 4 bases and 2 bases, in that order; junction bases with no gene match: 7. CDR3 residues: CSAKGGTGVNYGYTF. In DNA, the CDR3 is TGCAGTGCTAAGGGTGGGACAGGGGTAAACTATGGCTACACCTTC.

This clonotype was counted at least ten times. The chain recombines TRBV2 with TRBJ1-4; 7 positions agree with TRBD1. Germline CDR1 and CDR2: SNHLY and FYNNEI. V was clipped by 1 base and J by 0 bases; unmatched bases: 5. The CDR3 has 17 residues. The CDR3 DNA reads TGTGCCAGCAGTGAAGTGGAGGGGACAGCAACTAATGAAAAACTGTTTTTT. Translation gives CASSEVEGTATNEKLFF. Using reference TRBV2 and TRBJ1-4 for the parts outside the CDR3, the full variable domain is EPEVTQTPSHQVTQMGQEVILRCVPISNHLYFYWYRQILGQKVEFLVSFYNNEISEKSEIFDDQFSVERPDGSNFTLKIRSTKLEDSAMYFCASSEVEGTATNEKLFFGSGTQLSVL.

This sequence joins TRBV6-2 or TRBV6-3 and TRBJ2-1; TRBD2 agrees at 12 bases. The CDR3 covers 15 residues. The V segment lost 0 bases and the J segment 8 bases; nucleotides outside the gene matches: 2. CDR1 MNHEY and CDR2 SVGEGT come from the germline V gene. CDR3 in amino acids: CASSYSTSGSDEQFF. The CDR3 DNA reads TGTGCCAGCAGTTACTCGACTAGCGGGAGCGATGAGCAGTTCTTC.

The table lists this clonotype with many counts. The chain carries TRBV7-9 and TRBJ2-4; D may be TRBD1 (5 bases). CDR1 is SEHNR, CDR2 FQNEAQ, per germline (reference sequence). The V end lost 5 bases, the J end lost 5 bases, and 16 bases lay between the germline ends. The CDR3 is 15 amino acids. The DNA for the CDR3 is TGTGCCAGCAGCCTCGATGGGCAGGGTGAAAACATTCAGTACTTC. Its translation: CASSLDGQGENIQYF.

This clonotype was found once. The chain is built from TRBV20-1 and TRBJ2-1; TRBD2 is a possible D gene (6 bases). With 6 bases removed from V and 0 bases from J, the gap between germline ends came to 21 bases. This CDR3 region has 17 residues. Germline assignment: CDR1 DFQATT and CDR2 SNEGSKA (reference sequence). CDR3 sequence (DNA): TGCAGTGCCAGTCTGACCGGGAGCCCGAGCTCCTACAATGAGCAGTTCTTC. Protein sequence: CSASLTGSPSSYNEQFF.

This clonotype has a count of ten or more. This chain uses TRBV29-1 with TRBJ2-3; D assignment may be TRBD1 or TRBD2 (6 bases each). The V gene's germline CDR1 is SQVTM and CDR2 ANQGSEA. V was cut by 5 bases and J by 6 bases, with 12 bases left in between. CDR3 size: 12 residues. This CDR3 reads CSVRSGADTQYF. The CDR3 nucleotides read TGCAGCGTTCGTTCGGGGGCTGATACGCAGTATTTT.

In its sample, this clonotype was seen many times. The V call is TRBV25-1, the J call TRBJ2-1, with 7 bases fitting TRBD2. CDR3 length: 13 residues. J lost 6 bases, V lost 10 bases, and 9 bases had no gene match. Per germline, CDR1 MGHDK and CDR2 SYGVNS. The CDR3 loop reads CATSKGGINEQFF. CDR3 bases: TGTGCCACCTCTAAGGGAGGGATCAATGAGCAGTTCTTC.

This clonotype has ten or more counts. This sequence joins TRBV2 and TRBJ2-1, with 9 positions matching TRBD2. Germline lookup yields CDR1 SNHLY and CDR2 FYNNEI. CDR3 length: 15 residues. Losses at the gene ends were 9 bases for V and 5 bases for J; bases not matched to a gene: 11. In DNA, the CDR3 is TGTGCCAGTGAGGCCGTAGCGGGAGAAAACAATGAGCAGTTCTTC. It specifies CASEAVAGENNEQFF.

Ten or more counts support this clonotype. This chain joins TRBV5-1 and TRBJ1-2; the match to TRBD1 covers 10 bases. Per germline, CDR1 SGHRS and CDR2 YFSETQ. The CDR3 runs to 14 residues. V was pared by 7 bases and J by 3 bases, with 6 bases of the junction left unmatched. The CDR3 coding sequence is TGCGCCAGCTCCCTCGGGACAGGGGACTATGGCTACACCTTC. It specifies CASSLGTGDYGYTF.

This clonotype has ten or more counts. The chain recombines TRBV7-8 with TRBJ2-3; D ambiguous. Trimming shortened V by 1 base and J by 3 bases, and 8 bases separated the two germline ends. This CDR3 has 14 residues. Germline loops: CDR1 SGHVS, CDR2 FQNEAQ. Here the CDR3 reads CASSLVGFTDTQYF. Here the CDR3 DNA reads TGTGCCAGCAGCTTAGTTGGTTTTACAGATACGCAGTATTTT. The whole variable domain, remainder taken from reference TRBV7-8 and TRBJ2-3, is GAGVSQSPRYKVAKRGQDVALRCDPISGHVSLFWYQQALGQGPEFLTYFQNEAQLDKSGLPSDRFFAERPEGSVSTLKIQRTQQEDSAVYLCASSLVGFTDTQYFGPGTRLTVL.

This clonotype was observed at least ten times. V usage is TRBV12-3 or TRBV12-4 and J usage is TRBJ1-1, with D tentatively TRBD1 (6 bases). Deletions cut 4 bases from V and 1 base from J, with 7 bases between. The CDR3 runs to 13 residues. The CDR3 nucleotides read TGTGCCAGCAGTTACAGGGAGAACACTGAAGCTTTCTTT. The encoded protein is CASSYRENTEAFF.

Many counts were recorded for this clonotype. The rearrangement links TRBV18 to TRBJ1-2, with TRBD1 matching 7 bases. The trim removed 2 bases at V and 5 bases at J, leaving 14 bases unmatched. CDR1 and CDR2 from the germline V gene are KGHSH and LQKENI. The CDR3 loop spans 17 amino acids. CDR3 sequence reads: CASSPETPTGSSYGYTF. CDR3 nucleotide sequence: TGTGCCAGCTCACCAGAGACTCCGACAGGGTCAAGTTATGGCTACACCTTC. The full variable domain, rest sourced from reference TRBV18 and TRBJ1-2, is NAGVMQNPRHLVRRRGQEARLRCSPMKGHSHVYWYRQLPEEGLKFMVYLQKENIIDESGMPKERFSAEFPKEGPSILRIQQVVRGDSAAYFCASSPETPTGSSYGYTFGSGTRLTVV.

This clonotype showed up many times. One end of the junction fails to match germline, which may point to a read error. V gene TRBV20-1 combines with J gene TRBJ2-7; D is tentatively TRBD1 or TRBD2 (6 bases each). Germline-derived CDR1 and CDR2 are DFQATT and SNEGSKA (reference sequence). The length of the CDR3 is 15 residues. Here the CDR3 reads CSAHQRGDSSYEQYF. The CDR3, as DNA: TGCAGTGCTCATCAAAGGGGGGATAGCTCCTATGAGCAGTACTTC.

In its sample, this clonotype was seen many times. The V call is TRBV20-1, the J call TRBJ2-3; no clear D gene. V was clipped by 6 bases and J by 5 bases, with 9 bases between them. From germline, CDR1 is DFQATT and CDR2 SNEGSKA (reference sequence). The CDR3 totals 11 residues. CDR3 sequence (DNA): TGCAGTGCGGCTTATCTAGATACGCAGTATTTT. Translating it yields CSAAYLDTQYF.